Listed below are T cell receptor beta chains from one sample, sequenced in a study of shared clonotypes between healthy human individuals. TCRdb keeps only in-frame clones here, not all; method: immunoSEQ multiplex PCR. The table has around 2.1 million clones, about 92% seen once. The source material was naive CD8+ T cells from PBMCs. The receptors stem from a man aged 18 to 30 in good health. Some clones in this sample may be carry-over from other donors' samples. Both conserved end residues are part of each CDR3. Each record gives: CDR3 length, clone size, V gene, D gene, J gene, CDR3 DNA, CDR3 protein. D genes are given only for firm matches. Size values are once, few and many counts, or a class for expanded clones, and some rows have none.

>18|.|TRBV7-9|.|TRBJ1-1
TGTGCCAGCAGCTTAAGCACAGGCGGACTCTCCCACAACACTGAAGCTTTCTTT
CASSLSTGGLSHNTEAFF
>17|once|TRBV6-1|TRBD1|TRBJ1-1
TGTGCCAGCAGTGCCCGGGGAGGGGGCTGGATGAACACTGAAGCTTTCTTT
CASSARGGGWMNTEAFF
>15|.|TRBV9|.|TRBJ2-5
TGTGCCAGCAGCACCCCTGAGGGGGTCCAAGAGACCCAGTACTTC
CASSTPEGVQETQYF
>15|once|TRBV4-3|.|TRBJ1-4
TGCGCCAGCAGCTCCCAACGAAGGACTAATGAAAAACTGTTTTTT
CASSSQRRTNEKLFF
>14|once|TRBV7-9|TRBD1|TRBJ2-7
TGTGCCAGCAGCTTAGGGGACAGGGGCCACGAGCAGTACTTC
CASSLGDRGHEQYF
>17|.|TRBV12-2|.|TRBJ2-2
TGTGCAAGTCGCTTAGGTGGCTCTCCACTTTTCACCGGGGAGCTGTTTTTT
CASRLGGSPLFTGELFF
>19|once|TRBV18|.|TRBJ2-1
TGTGCCAGCTCACCCAACTTTAGCCCAGACCCGAGCTCCTACAATGAGCAGTTCTTC
CASSPNFSPDPSSYNEQFF
>13|.|TRBV9|.|TRBJ1-1
TGTGCCAGCAGCGTAGATCTTACCACTGAAGCTTTCTTT
CASSVDLTTEAFF
>14|.|TRBV15|.|TRBJ2-2
TGTGCCACCAGCCCCGATGCGGATAGCGGGGAGCTGTTTTTT
CATSPDADSGELFF
>15|.|TRBV19|TRBD2|TRBJ2-1
TGTGCCAGTAGGCAGGACCGGGAGGGCCCCAATGAGCAGTTCTTC
CASRQDREGPNEQFF
>15|.|TRBV7-9|.|TRBJ2-7
TGTGCCAGCAGCTTATTCGGGCGGCAGTCCTACGAGCAGTACTTC
CASSLFGRQSYEQYF
>15|once|TRBV5-4|TRBD1|TRBJ1-4
TGTGCCAGCAGCGGGACAGGGGGAACTAATGAAAAACTGTTTTTT
CASSGTGGTNEKLFF
>13|.|TRBV6-6|TRBD2|TRBJ2-5
TGTGCCAGCGGGAGGGAGTTTAAGGAGACCCAGTACTTC
CASGREFKETQYF
>16|.|TRBV9|TRBD1|TRBJ2-7
TGTGCCAGCAGCGTAGTTCCAGCCAGGGGGACCTACGAGCAGTACTTC
CASSVVPARGTYEQYF
>14|once|TRBV27|TRBD1|TRBJ1-4
TGTGCCAGCAGTTTAAGGGACAGGGGCGAAAAACTGTTTTTT
CASSLRDRGEKLFF
>15|.|TRBV29-1|.|TRBJ2-1
TGCAGCGTTGATTCTGGGGGCCCGTCCTACAATGAGCAGTTCTTC
CSVDSGGPSYNEQFF
>14|.|TRBV19|.|TRBJ2-4
TGTGCCAGTAGTATAGGGACAACCGAAAACATTCAGTACTTC
CASSIGTTENIQYF
>13|.|TRBV5-6|.|TRBJ1-2
TGTGCCAGCAAACCCGGGCTGCGGTATGGCTACACCTTC
CASKPGLRYGYTF
>14|.|TRBV9|TRBD1|TRBJ1-2
TGTGCCAGCAGCGTAGGCACAGGGGACTATGGCTACACCTTC
CASSVGTGDYGYTF
>19|.|TRBV13|TRBD2|TRBJ2-3
TGTGCCAGCAGTCACGGACTAGCGGGATGGGGGATGAGCACAGATACGCAGTATTTT
CASSHGLAGWGMSTDTQYF